Reported below is one T cell receptor beta chain. These data originate in a study of T cells after somatic rescue of genetic block. Generated by immunoSEQ multiplex PCR, the TCRdb table keeps only in-frame clones and is missing some. The sample lists tens of thousands of clones, about 87% occurring once. Germline V lookup: CDR1 WNHNN, CDR2 SYGVQD (reference sequence). The CDR3 sequence is 14 residues long. V was pared by 4 bases and J by 2 bases, with 10 bases between. The sequence derives from a woman aged 18-29 years. The specimen sequenced was peripheral blood mononuclear cells (PBMCs). The chain links TRBV10-1 to TRBJ2-3; tentatively, D is TRBD1 or TRBD2 (5 bases each). The CDR3 loop reads CASSGPGPTDTQYF. CDR3 in DNA: TGCGCCAGCAGTGGACCGGGACCCACAGATACGCAGTATTTT.